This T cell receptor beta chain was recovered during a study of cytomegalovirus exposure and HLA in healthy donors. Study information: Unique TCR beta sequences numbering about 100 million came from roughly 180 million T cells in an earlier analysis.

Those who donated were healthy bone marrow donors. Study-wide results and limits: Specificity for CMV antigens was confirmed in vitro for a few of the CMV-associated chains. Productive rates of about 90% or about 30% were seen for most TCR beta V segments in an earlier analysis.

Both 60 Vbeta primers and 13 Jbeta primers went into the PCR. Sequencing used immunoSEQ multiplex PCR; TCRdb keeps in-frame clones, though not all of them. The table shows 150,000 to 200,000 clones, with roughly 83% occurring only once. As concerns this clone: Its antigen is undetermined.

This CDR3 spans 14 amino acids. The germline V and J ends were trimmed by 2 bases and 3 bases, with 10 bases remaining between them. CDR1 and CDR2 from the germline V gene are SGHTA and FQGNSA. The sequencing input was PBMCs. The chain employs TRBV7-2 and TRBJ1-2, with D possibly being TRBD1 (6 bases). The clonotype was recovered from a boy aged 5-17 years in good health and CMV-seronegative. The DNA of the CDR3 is TGTGCCAGCAGCTTAACAGGGAGAGACTATGGCTACACCTTC. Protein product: CASSLTGRDYGYTF.